This T cell receptor (beta chain) was retrieved from a study of cytomegalovirus exposure and HLA in healthy donors. The CDR3 contains 13 residues. Germline CDR1 is SGHTA and CDR2 is FQGTGA. Between the trimmed V and J ends, which lost 3 bases and 2 bases, there was a span of 7 bases. PCR primers comprised 60 Vbeta and 13 Jbeta primers. The assay was immunoSEQ multiplex PCR, and TCRdb's table has in-frame clones only and misses some. Here the sample spans roughly 190,000 clones, under 85% being singletons. V and J are TRBV7-3 and TRBJ1-2; D call uncertain. The TCR originated in a woman aged 45-59 years in good health and CMV-seropositive. Sequencing was carried out using PBMCs. CDR3 bases: TGTGCCAGCAGCTTGGGCCCCAACTATGGCTACACCTTC. Translated: CASSLGPNYGYTF.